This entry is about one T cell receptor beta chain. The target of this receptor is not known. Within one base of it there is no much larger clone, and no base qualities were kept. TCRbeta CDR3 regions were amplified from genomic DNA by means of the immunoSEQ Assay, a bias-controlled multiplex PCR. On the authors' methods: The number of nucleated cells in each sample was estimated from the amplification of reference gene primers within the assay. Sequence reads were collapsed and filtered to measure the absolute abundance of every unique TCRbeta CDR3 rearrangement. For each sample, productive Simpson clonality was calculated as the square root of Simpson's diversity index over productive rearrangements. TCRdb limited this immuneACCESS table to in-frame rearrangements with V and J called. A share of clones is missing; checked studies link under half to unresolved V genes, and the rest is unexplained. V and J calls and clone size follow that table, whereas D and trimming were derived from the DNA. The sample data list about 200,000 clones, and 79% of these were observed just once. The ten largest clones take up 6% of the sample.

This record belongs to a study of blood T cell repertoires in COVID-19 (dated by TCRdb to the early 2020s). About the investigation overall: Samples covering the acute and convalescent phases of COVID-19 were provided by collaborators in the United States, Italy and Spain. The prospective study material was composed of cDNA or gDNA derived from T cells, B-cell-depleted T cells, or PBMCs. The dataset comprised deeply sampled blood TCRbeta repertoires from subjects exposed to, actively infected with, or recovered from COVID-19. The repertoires were released in a freely available public database meant as a resource for research on the immune response to SARS-CoV-2. Samples were obtained from the ongoing ImmuneRACE study (first 160 participants) and from 1,254 subjects provided by 6 global collaborators. Sample metadata almost always included a de-identified subject ID, COVID-19 status, age in years and sex. Where available, HLA class I and class II types were obtained from metadata supplied by the sample provider rather than from assay-based typing.

One collaborating source in Seattle enrolled patients during active infection and followed them longitudinally through the course of disease. The collaborating institutions used their own protocols to collect whole blood in K2EDTA tubes. For TCRbeta analysis, collaborators shipped samples in one of three forms: frozen whole blood, isolated PBMCs, or DNA extracted from either of those sample types. Results and caveats for the whole study, not just this receptor: Clinical and demographic metadata were provided uncurated, with the amount varying by source and participant.

Based on the germline V gene, the CDR1 and CDR2 sequences are SGHTA and FQGTGA. Including cysteine and phenylalanine, the CDR3 has 16 amino acids. Here the CDR3 DNA is all that survives: 48 bases in frame from base 1. Germline trimming: 6 bases from V, 2 bases from J; junction bases outside gene matches: 5. Material for sequencing was peripheral blood. The sequence was collected from a woman aged 40 to 55 with COVID-19, enrolled during active disease. The receptor chain draws on TRBV7-3 and TRBJ2-3; 13 junctional bases match TRBD2. The DNA sequence is as follows: TGTGCCAGCAGTCCTGGACTAGCGGGGGCCACAGATACGCAGTATTTT. It translates to CASSPGLAGATDTQYF.